This T cell receptor beta chain came from a study of T cell clones after liver transplantation. The protocol was immunoSEQ multiplex PCR, while the TCRdb copy is restricted to in-frame clones and leaves out a portion. The sample lists 50,000 or so clones; approximately 71% were seen once. V shed 4 bases and J shed 2 bases, with 11 bases lying between them. CDR3 length: 15 amino acids. From germline, CDR1 is MGHRA and CDR2 YSYEKL. The input for sequencing was CD4+ T cells from blood, taken around 54 months after liver transplant. The chain links TRBV4-1 to TRBJ1-4; D perhaps matches TRBD1 (6 bases). The TCR originated in a human patient who received a liver transplant. Some T cells could come from the graft donor. This chain's CDR3 is CASSPRGYTNEKLFF. The CDR3 DNA follows: TGCGCCAGCAGCCCCAGGGGATATACTAATGAAAAACTGTTTTTT.